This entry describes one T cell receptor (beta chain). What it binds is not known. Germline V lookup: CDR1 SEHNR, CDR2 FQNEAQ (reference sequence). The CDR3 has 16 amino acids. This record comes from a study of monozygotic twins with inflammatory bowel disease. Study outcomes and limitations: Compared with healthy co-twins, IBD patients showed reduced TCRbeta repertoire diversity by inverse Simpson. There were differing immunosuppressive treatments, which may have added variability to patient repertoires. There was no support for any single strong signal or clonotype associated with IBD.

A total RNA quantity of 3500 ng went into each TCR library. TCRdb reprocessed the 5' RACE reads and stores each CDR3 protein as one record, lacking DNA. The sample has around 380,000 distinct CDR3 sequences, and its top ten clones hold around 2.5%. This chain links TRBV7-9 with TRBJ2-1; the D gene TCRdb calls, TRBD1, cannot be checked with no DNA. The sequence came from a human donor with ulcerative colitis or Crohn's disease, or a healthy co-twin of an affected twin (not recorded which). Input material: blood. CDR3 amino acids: CASSNTGTRFTYEQFF.